This T cell receptor (beta chain) was observed in a study of lymphopenia after photon versus proton radiotherapy. The V gene lost 4 bases and the J gene lost 1 base, with 13 bases spanning the gap. This CDR3 is 15 amino acids long. Germline assignment: CDR1 MNHEY and CDR2 SVGAGI. Profiling relied on immunoSEQ multiplex PCR, and the TCRdb table lists in-frame clones only, not all of them. The sample lists more than 15,000 clones, approximately 85% seen once, with around 3% in the top ten. The receptor's source is a woman aged 50 to 60 with pancreatic cancer. This sequence joins TRBV6-5 and TRBJ1-2, with a possible D match to TRBD1 (6 bases). This specimen consisted of peripheral blood, obtained from a patient treated with photon-based radiotherapy. The CDR3: CASSSPRTDNYGYTF. The CDR3 DNA reads TGTGCCAGCAGTTCTCCCAGGACAGATAACTATGGCTACACCTTC.